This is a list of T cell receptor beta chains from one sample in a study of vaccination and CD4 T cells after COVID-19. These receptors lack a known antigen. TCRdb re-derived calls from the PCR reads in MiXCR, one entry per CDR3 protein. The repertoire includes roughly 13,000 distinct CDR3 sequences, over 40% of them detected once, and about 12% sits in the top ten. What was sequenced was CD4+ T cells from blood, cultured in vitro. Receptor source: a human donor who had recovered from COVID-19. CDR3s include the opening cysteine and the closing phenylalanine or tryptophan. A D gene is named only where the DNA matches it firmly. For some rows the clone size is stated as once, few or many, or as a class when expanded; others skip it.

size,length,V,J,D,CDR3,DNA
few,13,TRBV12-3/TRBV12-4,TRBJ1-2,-,CASSLFGRQGYTF,TGTGCCAGCAGTTTATTCGGACGGCAAGGCTACACCTTC
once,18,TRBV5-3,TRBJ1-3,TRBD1,CASRRRDRTTLSGNTIYF,TGTGCCAGTAGACGCCGGGACAGGACGACTCTCTCTGGAAACACCATATATTTT
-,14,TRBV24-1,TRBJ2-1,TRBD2,CATLLATSVNEQFF,TGTGCCACCCTACTAGCGACCTCGGTCAATGAGCAGTTCTTC
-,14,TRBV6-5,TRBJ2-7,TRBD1,CASSSVDRGYEQYF,TGTGCCAGCAGTTCCGTTGACAGGGGGTACGAGCAGTACTTC
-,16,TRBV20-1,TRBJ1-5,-,CSARDPAGKSNQPQHF,TGCAGTGCTAGAGATCCGGCGGGGAAGAGCAATCAGCCCCAGCATTTT
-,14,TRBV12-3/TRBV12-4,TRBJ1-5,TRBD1,CASRRTGLSQPQHF,TGTGCCAGCAGGCGGACAGGGCTGAGTCAGCCCCAGCATTTT
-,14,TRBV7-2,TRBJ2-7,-,CASSYLRQAYEQYF,TGTGCCAGCAGCTACCTTCGACAGGCCTACGAGCAGTACTTC
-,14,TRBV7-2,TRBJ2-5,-,CASSRPGTLETQYF,TGTGCCAGCAGCAGACCCGGGACATTAGAGACCCAGTACTTC
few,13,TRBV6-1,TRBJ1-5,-,CASSAAENQPQHF,TGTGCCAGCAGTGCGGCAGAAAATCAGCCCCAGCATTTT
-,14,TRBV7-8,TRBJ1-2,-,CASSLGGDNYGYTF,TGTGCCAGCAGCTTAGGGGGGGATAACTATGGCTACACCTTC
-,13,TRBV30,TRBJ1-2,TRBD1,CAWSVQGAKGYTF,TGTGCCTGGAGTGTACAGGGGGCGAAGGGCTACACCTTC
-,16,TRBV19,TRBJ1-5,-,CASTGTEDFSNQPQHF,TGTGCCAGTACGGGGACGGAAGATTTTAGCAATCAGCCCCAGCATTTT
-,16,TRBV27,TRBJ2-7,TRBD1,CASRGLGQGRAYEQYF,TGTGCCAGCAGGGGACTCGGACAGGGTAGAGCCTACGAGCAGTACTTC
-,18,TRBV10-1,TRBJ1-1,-,CASSDSGRWGALDTEAFF,TGCGCCAGCAGTGATTCCGGGCGATGGGGCGCCTTGGACACTGAAGCTTTCTTT
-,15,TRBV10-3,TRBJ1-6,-,CAISEVQGGNSPLHF,TGTGCCATCAGTGAAGTACAGGGTGGAAATTCACCCCTCCACTTT
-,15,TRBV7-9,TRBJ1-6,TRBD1,CASSSYGQGNSPLHF,TGTGCCAGCAGCTCGTATGGACAGGGAAATTCACCCCTCCACTTT
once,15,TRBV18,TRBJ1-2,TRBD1,CASSPGAGGDYGYTF,TGTGCCAGCTCACCTGGGGCAGGGGGAGACTATGGCTACACCTTC
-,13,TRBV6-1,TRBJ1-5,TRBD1,CASRDRGWQPQHF,TGTGCCAGCAGGGACAGGGGTTGGCAGCCCCAGCATTTT
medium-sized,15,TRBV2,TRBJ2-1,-,CASWGYSNPYNEQFF,TGTGCCAGCTGGGGTTATAGCAACCCCTACAATGAGCAGTTCTTC
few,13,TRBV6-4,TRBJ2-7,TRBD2,CASNLRGGYEQYF,TGTGCCAGCAATCTTCGGGGAGGGTACGAGCAGTACTTC
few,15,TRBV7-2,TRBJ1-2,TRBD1,CASSVGTGTVYGYTF,TGTGCCAGCAGCGTTGGGACAGGGACTGTCTATGGCTACACCTTC
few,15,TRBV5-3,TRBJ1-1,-,CASRPFLRGKAEAFF,TGTGCCAGCAGGCCTTTTCTCCGAGGCAAAGCTGAAGCTTTCTTT
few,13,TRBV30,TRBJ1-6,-,CAYTNSYNSPLHF,TGTGCCTACACCAACTCCTATAATTCACCCCTCCACTTT
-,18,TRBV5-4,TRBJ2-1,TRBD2,CASSPSASGGAAYNEQFF,TGTGCCAGCTCCCCATCGGCTAGCGGGGGGGCCGCATACAATGAGCAGTTCTTC
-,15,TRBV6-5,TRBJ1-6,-,CASSSPDRRGSPLHF,TGTGCCAGCAGTTCCCCTGACAGACGCGGTTCACCCCTCCACTTT
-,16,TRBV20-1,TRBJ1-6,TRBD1,CSARQARQGFFSPLHF,TGCAGTGCTAGACAGGCCCGACAGGGTTTTTTTTCACCCCTCCACTTT
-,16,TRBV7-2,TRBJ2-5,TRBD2,CASSSVTSGGKETQYF,TGTGCCAGCAGTTCTGTGACTAGCGGGGGGAAAGAGACCCAGTACTTC
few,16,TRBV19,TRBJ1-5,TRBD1,CASSIDSGTDNQPQHF,TGTGCCAGTAGTATAGATTCCGGGACAGACAATCAGCCCCAGCATTTT
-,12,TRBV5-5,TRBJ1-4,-,CASSLAREKLFF,TGTGCCAGCAGCTTGGCGCGTGAAAAACTGTTTTTT
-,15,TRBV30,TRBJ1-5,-,CALTEGGNSNQPQHF,TGTGCCTTAACAGAGGGGGGGAATAGCAATCAGCCCCAGCATTTT